This TCR beta chain is from a study of control samples from healthy donors and cancer patients. V lost 1 base and J 3 bases, leaving 16 bases between the germline ends. Germline V gene data show CDR1 as SGHTS and CDR2 as YDEGEE. CDR3 size: 16 residues. Sequencing used immunoSEQ multiplex PCR; TCRdb keeps in-frame clones, though not all of them. The profile shows 98,000 or so clones, approximately 80% of them singletons. This sequence originates from a man aged 18 to 30 in good health. Material: blood. This chain joins TRBV5-8 and TRBJ1-2; no reliable D call. The DNA of the CDR3 is TGTGCCAGCAGCTTGAGGTGGGCCCTCGGGCACTATGGCTACACCTTC. Translation: CASSLRWALGHYGYTF.